This entry features one TCR beta chain sequence. The CDR3 extends over 17 amino acids. The germline V gene has CDR1 MNHNS and CDR2 SASEGT. Trimming shortened V by 3 bases and J by 2 bases, and 17 bases separated the two germline ends. This specimen comes from a study of control samples from healthy donors and cancer patients. Clones were sequenced by immunoSEQ multiplex PCR, and TCRdb holds only the in-frame ones, with some missing. This table has approximately 220,000 clones, 85% to 95% appearing once. The chain couples TRBV6-1 to TRBJ1-3; D is unresolved. This sequence was found in a man between 45 and 60 years old in good health. The sequencing sample was made of blood. The CDR3, as DNA: TGTGCCAGCAGTGAGTCCCTCCAGCTTTCCCCTGGAAACACCATATATTTT. This encodes CASSESLQLSPGNTIYF.